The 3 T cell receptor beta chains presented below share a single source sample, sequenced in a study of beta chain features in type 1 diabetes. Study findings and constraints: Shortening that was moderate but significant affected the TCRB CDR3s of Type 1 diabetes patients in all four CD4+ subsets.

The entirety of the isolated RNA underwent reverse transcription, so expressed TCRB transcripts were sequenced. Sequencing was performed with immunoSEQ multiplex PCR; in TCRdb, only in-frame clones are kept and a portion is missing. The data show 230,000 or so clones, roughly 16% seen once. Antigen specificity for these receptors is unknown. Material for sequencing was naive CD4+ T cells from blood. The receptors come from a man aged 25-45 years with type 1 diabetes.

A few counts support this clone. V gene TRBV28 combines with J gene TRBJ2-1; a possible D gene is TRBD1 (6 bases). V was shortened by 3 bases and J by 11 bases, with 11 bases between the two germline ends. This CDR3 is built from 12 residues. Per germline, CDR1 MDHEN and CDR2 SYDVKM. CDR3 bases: TGTGCCAGCAGTTTCAGGGGACAAAAGCAGTTCTTC. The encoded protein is CASSFRGQKQFF. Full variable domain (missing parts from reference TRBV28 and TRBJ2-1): DVKVTQSSRYLVKRTGEKVFLECVQDMDHENMFWYRQDPGLGLRLIYFSYDVKMKEKGDIPEGYSVSREKKERFSLILESASTNQTSMYLCASSFRGQKQFFGPGTRLTVL.

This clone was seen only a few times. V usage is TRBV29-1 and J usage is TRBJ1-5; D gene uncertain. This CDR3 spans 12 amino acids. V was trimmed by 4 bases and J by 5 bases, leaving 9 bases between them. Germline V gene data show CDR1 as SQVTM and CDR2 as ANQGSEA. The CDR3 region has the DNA TGCAGCGTTGGGCACTTGGATCAGCCCCAGCATTTT. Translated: CSVGHLDQPQHF.

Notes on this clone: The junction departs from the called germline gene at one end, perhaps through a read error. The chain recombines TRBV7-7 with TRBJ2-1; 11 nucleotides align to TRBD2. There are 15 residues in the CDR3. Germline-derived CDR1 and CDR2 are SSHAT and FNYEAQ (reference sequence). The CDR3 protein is CASSLDSGRAGEQFF. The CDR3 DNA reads TGTGCTAGCAGCTTAGATAGCGGGAGGGCGGGTGAGCAGTTCTTC.